These 17 T cell receptor beta chains were sequenced from one sample in a study of cytomegalovirus exposure and HLA in healthy donors. The PCR was carried out with 60 Vbeta primers and 13 Jbeta primers. Method: immunoSEQ multiplex PCR; TCRdb's copy keeps in-frame clones and lacks some. The specimen's table records fewer than 95,000 clones. The sequencing input was PBMCs. These receptors all stem from a woman in her thirties or forties in good health and CMV-seropositive.

The chain employs TRBV6-4 and TRBJ2-3, with a possible D match to TRBD2 (6 bases). The V end lost 6 bases, the J end lost 2 bases, and 15 bases lay between the germline ends. The CDR3 is made up of 15 amino acids. CDR1 and CDR2 (germline): MRHNA, SNTAGT. CDR3 sequence (DNA): TGTGCCAGCAGCCAAAGTGGGGGGTACACAGATACGCAGTATTTT. Protein: CASSQSGGYTDTQYF.

The rearrangement joins TRBV28 to TRBJ2-5; 9 nucleotides align to TRBD2. The closer fit of TRBJ2-7 to the DNA end suggests the J call may be wrong. There are 15 residues in the CDR3. Germline values: CDR1 MDHEN, CDR2 SYDVKM. The CDR3 bases are TGTGCCAGCAGTTTAGGGGGACTAGCAGCCTACGAGCAGTACTTC. Translated, it gives CASSLGGLAAYEQYF.

The chain has TRBV2 and TRBJ2-5; tentatively, D is TRBD2 (6 bases). The CDR3 runs to 13 residues. Per germline, CDR1 SNHLY and CDR2 FYNNEI. The V end was cut by 2 bases, the J end by 13 bases, with 17 bases between. For the CDR3, the DNA is TGTGCCAGCAGTGAAAACAATAGCGGCGTTGGGTACTTC. Amino acid sequence: CASSENNSGVGYF.

The chain has TRBV7-9 and TRBJ2-1; TRBD2 might be the D (6 bases). This CDR3 is 15 amino acids long. CDR1 is SEHNR and CDR2 is FQNEAQ in the germline V gene (reference sequence). V gave up 4 bases and J gave up 3 bases, with 13 bases separating them. DNA of the CDR3: TGTGCCAGCAGCTCAAGTAGCGGCGTCTACAATGAGCAGTTCTTC. As protein: CASSSSSGVYNEQFF. Full variable domain (rest looked up from reference TRBV7-9 and TRBJ2-1): DTGVSQNPRHKITKRGQNVTFRCDPISEHNRLYWYRQTLGQGPEFLTYFQNEAQLEKSRLLSDRFSAERPKGSFSTLEIQRTEQGDSAMYLCASSSSSGVYNEQFFGPGTRLTVL.

The chain links TRBV5-4 to TRBJ2-2; unclear D gene. Germline loops: CDR1 SGHNT, CDR2 YYREEE (reference sequence). Trimming removed 9 bases at V and 6 bases at J, with 15 bases between. The CDR3 covers 13 residues. The CDR3 sequence is CATTTLAAGELFF. The CDR3 DNA sequence: TGTGCCACCACCACTTTGGCGGCCGGGGAGCTGTTTTTT. Using reference TRBV5-4 and TRBJ2-2 for the parts outside the CDR3, the full variable domain is ETGVTQSPTHLIKTRGQQVTLRCSSQSGHNTVSWYQQALGQGPQFIFQYYREEENGRGNFPPRFSGLQFPNYSSELNVNALELDDSALYLCATTTLAAGELFFGEGSRLTVL.

The chain links TRBV5-1 to TRBJ2-1; a possible D gene is TRBD2 (5 bases). This CDR3 is built from 15 residues. Trimming shortened V by 1 base and J by 5 bases, and 13 bases separated the two germline ends. Germline V lookup: CDR1 SGHRS, CDR2 YFSETQ. CDR3 nucleotide sequence: TGCGCCAGCAGCTTGCAGCGGAGAAGTAACAATGAGCAGTTCTTC. It is translated as CASSLQRRSNNEQFF.

The chain carries TRBV9 and TRBJ2-3, with D maybe TRBD1 (6 bases). The CDR3 has 17 amino acids. Germline CDR1 is SGDLS and CDR2 is YYNGEE. Trimming stripped 4 bases from V and 1 base from J, with 19 bases between. The CDR3 is CASSRTVGGARTDTQYF. For the CDR3, the DNA is TGTGCCAGCAGCCGCACGGTAGGGGGTGCCCGCACAGATACGCAGTATTTT.

The V gene is TRBV11-3, the J gene TRBJ2-1; tentative D call: TRBD2 (5 bases). Per germline, CDR1 SGHNT and CDR2 YENEEA. This CDR3 region has 13 residues. Deletions cut 6 bases from V and 0 bases from J, with 6 bases between. The CDR3 reads CASRAASYNEQFF. CDR3 sequence (DNA): TGTGCCAGCAGAGCGGCCTCCTACAATGAGCAGTTCTTC.

This chain connects TRBV6-1 to TRBJ1-1; no reliable D call. Germline CDR1 is MNHNS and CDR2 is SASEGT. Trimming took off 4 bases at V and 2 bases at J, with 20 bases between the two ends. There are 17 residues in the CDR3. For the CDR3, the DNA is TGTGCCAGCAGTGCCCCAGGAGGGCCCCTGGGAAACACTGAAGCTTTCTTT. As protein: CASSAPGGPLGNTEAFF.

The chain has TRBV28 and TRBJ1-2, with D perhaps matching TRBD1 (6 bases). The CDR3 has 15 amino acids. Trimming took off 5 bases at V and 0 bases at J, with 13 bases between the two ends. Per germline, CDR1 MDHEN and CDR2 SYDVKM. CDR3 sequence reads: CASSPPTGTNYGYTF. The DNA of the CDR3 is TGTGCCAGCAGTCCACCGACAGGTACTAACTATGGCTACACCTTC.

The genes are TRBV13 and TRBJ2-1; TRBD2 agrees at 8 bases. Germline trimming cut 1 base from V and 6 bases from J; bases unmatched to any gene: 11. This CDR3 contains 17 residues. CDR1 and CDR2 from the germline V gene are PRHDT and FYEKMQ (reference sequence). The DNA of the CDR3 is TGTGCCAGCAGCTTAGTCCGTCAGCGGGGGCGACTCAATGAGCAGTTCTTC. Translation gives CASSLVRQRGRLNEQFF.

The rearrangement links TRBV4-1 to TRBJ2-7; D perhaps matches TRBD2 (6 bases). V lost 8 bases to trimming and J lost 5 bases, with 13 bases between them. Germline V gives CDR1 MGHRA, CDR2 YSYEKL. CDR3 length: 12 residues. The chain's CDR3 is CASWGEGDEQYF. In DNA, the CDR3 is TGCGCCAGCTGGGGGGAAGGGGACGAGCAGTACTTC.

The chain links TRBV29-1 to TRBJ2-5, with a weak D call TRBD1 (6 bases). The CDR3 contains 16 residues. The V and J ends lost 6 bases and 1 base respectively, with 21 bases between them. Germline V gene data show CDR1 as SQVTM and CDR2 as ANQGSEA. CDR3 nucleotide sequence: TGCAGCGTAGCACCCACAGGGCAGGGGTCCCAAGAGACCCAGTACTTC. It encodes CSVAPTGQGSQETQYF.

The rearrangement links TRBV11-3 to TRBJ2-7; 8 positions match TRBD2. Germline V gene data show CDR1 as SGHNT and CDR2 as YENEEA. There are 15 residues in the CDR3. V was clipped by 5 bases and J by 0 bases; unmatched bases: 6. CDR3 nucleotides: TGTGCCAGCAGCCGGGGGGGCGGGGACTCCTACGAGCAGTACTTC. Translation gives CASSRGGGDSYEQYF.

The chain links TRBV28 to TRBJ1-6, with D unclear. The CDR3 sequence is 16 residues long. V gave up 3 bases and J gave up 4 bases, with 13 bases separating them. Germline lookup yields CDR1 MDHEN and CDR2 SYDVKM. The CDR3 region has the DNA TGTGCCAGCAGTTTTCGACACCTCCTTTATAATTCACCCCTCCACTTT. This gives the protein CASSFRHLLYNSPLHF. The full variable domain, with the rest looked up from reference TRBV28 and TRBJ1-6, is DVKVTQSSRYLVKRTGEKVFLECVQDMDHENMFWYRQDPGLGLRLIYFSYDVKMKEKGDIPEGYSVSREKKERFSLILESASTNQTSMYLCASSFRHLLYNSPLHFGNGTRLTVT.

V is TRBV19 and J is TRBJ1-2, with 8 positions matching TRBD1. The CDR3 contains 16 residues. Germline lookup yields CDR1 LNHDA and CDR2 SQIVND (reference sequence). Germline trimming cut 4 bases from V and 2 bases from J; bases unmatched to any gene: 9. CDR3 amino acids: CASSTWGQDSNYGYTF. As DNA, the CDR3 is TGTGCCAGTAGTACGTGGGGACAGGACTCAAACTATGGCTACACCTTC. Variable domain in full (rest from reference TRBV19 and TRBJ1-2): DGGITQSPKYLFRKEGQNVTLSCEQNLNHDAMYWYRQDPGQGLRLIYYSQIVNDFQKGDIAEGYSVSREKKESFPLTVTSAQKNPTAFYLCASSTWGQDSNYGYTFGSGTRLTVV.

J is TRBJ2-5 and V is TRBV5-1, with 7 bases identical to TRBD1. The last part of the DNA fits TRBJ2-7 better; the J call may be wrong. The germline V gene has CDR1 SGHRS and CDR2 YFSETQ. The CDR3 sequence is 17 residues long. CDR3 DNA: TGCGCCAGCAGCCCCCGGACAGGTTCCTTTACTTCCTACGAGCAGTACTTC. It codes for CASSPRTGSFTSYEQYF.